Listed below are T cell receptor beta chains from one sample, sequenced in a study of T cell changes during pregnancy in multiple sclerosis. Clones were read by immunoSEQ multiplex PCR, and TCRdb kept only the in-frame ones, dropping some. The repertoire includes more than 45,000 clones, approximately 95% of them detected once, and approximately 0.49% sits in the top ten. The sample here was CD4+ T cells from peripheral blood mononuclear cells, taken in the first trimester of pregnancy. The receptors were gathered from a female donor with multiple sclerosis, enrolled in a pregnancy study. Each CDR3 is given with its conserved first and last residue. A D gene is named only where the DNA matches it firmly. Only some rows state a clone size, as once, few, many or a class for expanded clones.

>14|NA|TRBD2|TRBV7-3|TRBJ2-1
TGTGCCAGCAGCGGGGACTACAATGACAATGAGCAGTTCTTC
CASSGDYNDNEQFF
>17|NA|TRBD1|TRBV6-1|TRBJ1-2
TGTGCCAGCAGTGGCCGTCGGCAGGGGGCGAACAGCTATGGCTACACCTTC
CASSGRRQGANSYGYTF
>15|once|TRBD1|TRBV7-8|TRBJ2-4
TGTGCCAGCAGCGCAACAGGGGACAGGGAAAACATTCAGTACTTC
CASSATGDRENIQYF
>16|NA|TRBD2|TRBV29-1|TRBJ2-2
TGCAGCGTTGCGGGTTCGGCTAGCGGTTACACCGGGGAGCTGTTTTTT
CSVAGSASGYTGELFF
>17|NA|TRBD2|TRBV5-6|TRBJ2-5
TGTGCCAGCAGCGCCTACATCGAACGGGGGGGCCATGAGACCCAGTACTTC
CASSAYIERGGHETQYF
>12|NA|NA|TRBV27|TRBJ1-1
TGTGCCAGCAGTTTTCGGCAGGGGGAAGCTTTCTTT
CASSFRQGEAFF
>19|NA|TRBD2|TRBV5-1|TRBJ2-7
TGCGCCAGCAGCAGCGGTGGGACTAGCGGGGGCTCGAGCTCCTACGAGCAGTACTTC
CASSSGGTSGGSSSYEQYF
>14|NA|TRBD1|TRBV7-6|TRBJ1-1
TGTGCCAGCAGCCTTTCACAGGGGCGGATTGAAGCTTTCTTT
CASSLSQGRIEAFF
>15|NA|TRBD1|TRBV5-4|TRBJ2-7
TGTGCCAGCAGCTTGCAAACCCTGGGGACAGCCGAGCAGTACTTC
CASSLQTLGTAEQYF
>16|NA|TRBD1|TRBV11-2|TRBJ1-3
TGTGCCAGCAGCTCATACAGGGGGCCGGGTGGAAACACCATATATTTT
CASSSYRGPGGNTIYF
>18|NA|TRBD2|TRBV7-7|TRBJ2-5
TGTGCTAGCAGCCCCGGTTTGCTAGCGGGGGGGCTCCAAGAGACCCAGTACTTC
CASSPGLLAGGLQETQYF
>15|NA|NA|TRBV2|TRBJ2-2
TGTGCCAGCAGGCCAATATCGAGTAGCGCCGGGGAGCTGTTTTTT
CASRPISSSAGELFF
>17|once|NA|TRBV15|TRBJ2-3
TGTGCCACCAGCAGAGATCGGGTGATTTCTGGCCCGGATACGCAGTATTTT
CATSRDRVISGPDTQYF
>13|once|NA|TRBV5-4|TRBJ2-1
TGTGCCAGCAGCGACAACTTTGGCAATGAGCAGTTCTTC
CASSDNFGNEQFF
>12|NA|NA|TRBV7-6|TRBJ2-5
TGTGCCAGCAGCCCCCGGGGAGAGACCCAGTACTTC
CASSPRGETQYF
>15|NA|TRBD1|TRBV10-3|TRBJ1-2
TGTGCCATCAGTGGCCGACAGGGGATTAACTATGGCTACACCTTC
CAISGRQGINYGYTF
>17|NA|NA|TRBV7-3|TRBJ2-1
TGTGCCAGCAGCCCGACCGGGGCGGGGGCAGCCTACAATGAGCAGTTCTTC
CASSPTGAGAAYNEQFF
>14|NA|NA|TRBV7-9|TRBJ2-1
TGTGCCAGCAGCTTAGCAGGGGTAGAGGATGAGCAGTTCTTC
CASSLAGVEDEQFF
>16|NA|TRBD2|TRBV6-5|TRBJ2-7
TGTGCCAGCAGTTACTCAATGGGGGGGGATCTTTACGAGCAGTACTTC
CASSYSMGGDLYEQYF
>14|NA|NA|TRBV5-4|TRBJ2-7
TGTGCCAGCAGTCTTGTAGACAGCAGCCACGAGCAGTACTTC
CASSLVDSSHEQYF
>14|NA|NA|TRBV5-1|TRBJ1-4
TGCGCCAGCAGCTATGGGGCCACGAATGAAAAACTGTTTTTT
CASSYGATNEKLFF
>14|NA|NA|TRBV9|TRBJ2-2
TGTGCCAGCAGCGTAGTTCAGAACACCGGGGAGCTGTTTTTT
CASSVVQNTGELFF
>14|NA|TRBD1|TRBV19|TRBJ2-1
TGTGCCAGTAGTCGAGACAGGGGATGGGATGAGCAGTTCTTC
CASSRDRGWDEQFF
>17|NA|NA|TRBV11-3|TRBJ2-7
TGTGCCAGCCCGTTTGGGCAGGCGGGGGCCGGCCGCTACGAGCAGTACTTC
CASPFGQAGAGRYEQYF
>15|NA|TRBD2|TRBV19|TRBJ2-1
TGTGCCAGTCGACTAGCGGGGAGCTCCTACAATGAGCAGTTCTTC
CASRLAGSSYNEQFF
>14|few|TRBD1|TRBV2|TRBJ1-5
TGTGCCAGCAGGGTTAACAGGGGGCGTCAGCCCCAGCATTTT
CASRVNRGRQPQHF
>13|NA|NA|TRBV18|TRBJ2-2
TGTGCCAGCTCAGAGACTAGGACCGGGGAGCTGTTTTTT
CASSETRTGELFF
>14|NA|NA|TRBV6-6|TRBJ2-7
TGTGCCAGCAGTTACTCGGGCATAGCCTACGAGCAGTACTTC
CASSYSGIAYEQYF
>18|once|TRBD1|TRBV10-3|TRBJ2-6
TGTGCCTCCCTCGGCCTGACAGGGCCCGCTACTGGGGCCAACGTCCTGACTTTC
CASLGLTGPATGANVLTF
>14|NA|NA|TRBV5-5|TRBJ1-5
TGTGCCAGCAGCTTGGCCGGTGGCAATCAGCCCCAGCATTTT
CASSLAGGNQPQHF
>17|NA|NA|TRBV15|TRBJ2-1
TGTGCCACCAGCAGAGATTTCGGTGGGGGCTCGGACAATGAGCAGTTCTTC
CATSRDFGGGSDNEQFF
>15|once|TRBD1|TRBV6-1|TRBJ2-7
TGTGCCAGCAGTCTGGACAGGGGTCCTCTCTACGAGCAGTACTTC
CASSLDRGPLYEQYF
>13|NA|NA|TRBV14|TRBJ2-3
TGTGCCAGCAGCCAAGGCGGGATCGGTACGCAGTATTTT
CASSQGGIGTQYF
>14|NA|NA|TRBV27|TRBJ2-2
TGTGCCAGCAGTATAACACAGGGCTCCGGGGAGCTGTTTTTT
CASSITQGSGELFF
>15|NA|TRBD2|TRBV9|TRBJ2-1
TGTGCCAGCAGCGTATCCCCGGGACTAGCGAGGGAGCAGTTCTTC
CASSVSPGLAREQFF
>16|NA|NA|TRBV15|TRBJ2-3
TGTGCCACCAGCAGACACTTTCTGGGAGCCACAGATACGCAGTATTTT
CATSRHFLGATDTQYF
>12|NA|NA|TRBV2|TRBJ2-5
TGTGCCAGCAAACAGACACTCGCGACCCAGTACTTC
CASKQTLATQYF
>16|once|NA|TRBV4-1|TRBJ2-1
TGCGCCAGCAGCCAAGTCGGGAAGGGCCACTACAATGAGCAGTTCTTC
CASSQVGKGHYNEQFF
>15|NA|NA|TRBV2|TRBJ2-2
TGTGCCAGCACGCTTCGGAGCCCGAACACCGGGGAGCTGTTTTTT
CASTLRSPNTGELFF
>16|NA|TRBD1|TRBV4-1|TRBJ2-7
TGCGCCAGCAGCCAACCGACAGGGTTAAGCTCCTACGAGCAGTACTTC
CASSQPTGLSSYEQYF
>16|NA|NA|TRBV7-2|TRBJ2-3
TGTGCCAGCAGCCCACCCGGGGTTTTAGCAACAGATACGCAGTATTTT
CASSPPGVLATDTQYF
>13|NA|NA|TRBV19|TRBJ1-3
TGTGCCAGTATTGCGGGATCTGGAAACACCATATATTTT
CASIAGSGNTIYF